Below are 11 T cell receptor beta chains sequenced from a single sample in a study of blood T cell repertoires in COVID-19. The protocol was immunoSEQ multiplex PCR, while the TCRdb copy is restricted to in-frame clones and leaves out a portion. The sample lists 50,000 to 55,000 clones, around nine tenths occurring once. The source material was peripheral blood. The receptors come from a man in his fifties with acute or convalescent COVID-19.

This clone was detected only once. The chain couples TRBV16 to TRBJ2-7; 7 nucleotides match TRBD1. The germline V gene encodes CDR1 KGHSY and CDR2 FQNENV. CDR3 length: 13 amino acids. Trimming took 5 bases from V and 5 from J; bases not matched to a gene: 6. The CDR3 is CASSSGGQDEQYF. CDR3 bases: TGTGCCAGCAGCTCAGGGGGACAAGACGAGCAGTACTTC.

The rearrangement joins TRBV30 to TRBJ2-1; tentative D call: TRBD2 (6 bases). This CDR3 is 14 amino acids long. The germline V gene has CDR1 GTSNPN and CDR2 SVGIG (reference sequence). The V gene lost 2 bases and the J gene lost 8 bases, with 16 bases spanning the gap. The CDR3 loop is CAWSQRWQRDEQFF. CDR3 in DNA: TGTGCCTGGAGTCAAAGGTGGCAGCGGGATGAGCAGTTCTTC.

The chain carries TRBV9 and TRBJ1-1; possibly TRBD1 for D (5 bases). This CDR3 is 16 amino acids long. From germline, CDR1 is SGDLS and CDR2 YYNGEE. V gave up 0 bases and J gave up 2 bases, with 14 bases separating them. In DNA, the CDR3 is TGTGCCAGCAGCGTAGGTTTAGGGGTGGCTAACACTGAAGCTTTCTTT. This translates into CASSVGLGVANTEAFF.

The chain combines TRBV24-1 with TRBJ2-3, with 9 bases lining up with TRBD2. Looked up from germline, CDR1 is KGHDR and CDR2 is SFDVKD. Unmatched junction bases numbered 2, after V lost 4 bases and J lost 1 base. This CDR3 is built from 15 residues. CDR3 bases: TGTGCCACCAGTGAGGCGGGAGGGCGCACAGATACGCAGTATTTT. Translating it yields CATSEAGGRTDTQYF.

The sample holds a few counts of this clone. The chain uses TRBV4-1 and TRBJ1-5; D unresolved. Trimming pared 0 bases from V and 0 bases from J, leaving 9 bases between. Germline V CDR1 and CDR2: MGHRA, YSYEKL. CDR3 size: 16 residues. The DNA of the CDR3 is TGCGCCAGCAGCCAAGAGCAGGTTCGTAGCAATCAGCCCCAGCATTTT. This encodes CASSQEQVRSNQPQHF.

The chain recombines TRBV5-8 with TRBJ1-5; no definite D call. CDR1 is SGHTS, CDR2 YDEGEE, per germline. The germline V and J ends were trimmed by 2 bases and 0 bases, with 3 bases remaining between them. The CDR3 is made up of 13 amino acids. The CDR3 loop is CASSFRSNQPQHF. CDR3 nucleotide sequence: TGTGCCAGCAGCTTTCGTAGCAATCAGCCCCAGCATTTT. The full variable domain, rest sourced from reference TRBV5-8 and TRBJ1-5, is EAGVTQSPTHLIKTRGQQATLRCSPISGHTSVYWYQQALGLGLQFLLWYDEGEERNRGNFPPRFSGRQFPNYSSELNVNALELEDSALYLCASSFRSNQPQHFGDGTRLSIL.

This rearrangement joins TRBV28 to TRBJ2-1, with TRBD2 matching 10 bases. Germline-derived CDR1 and CDR2 are MDHEN and SYDVKM. The V and J ends lost 3 bases and 5 bases, in that order; junction bases with no gene match: 19. This CDR3 region has 20 residues. The CDR3 DNA sequence: TGTGCCAGCAGTTTCCCCCCGCTTTTTCGGACTAGCGGTTCCAACAATGAGCAGTTCTTC. It translates to CASSFPPLFRTSGSNNEQFF.

The rearrangement uses TRBV29-1 and TRBJ1-1, with TRBD1 identical over 7 bases. The CDR3 runs to 12 residues. V lost 6 bases to trimming and J lost 6 bases; unmatched junction nucleotides: 7. Germline assignment: CDR1 SQVTM and CDR2 ANQGSEA. The CDR3 region has the DNA TGCAGCGTCGTAGACAGGGACCCTGAAGCTTTCTTT. Translated, it gives CSVVDRDPEAFF.

This chain uses TRBV7-8 with TRBJ2-1; 9 bases map to TRBD2. V shed 5 bases and J 5 bases; nucleotides not matched to a gene: 4. Germline CDR1 is SGHVS and CDR2 is FQNEAQ. This CDR3 spans 14 amino acids. The CDR3 spells CASSPLAGDNEQFF. CDR3 DNA sequence: TGTGCCAGCAGCCCCTTAGCGGGAGACAATGAGCAGTTCTTC.

The chain recombines TRBV7-9 with TRBJ1-1; D uncertain. From germline, CDR1 is SEHNR and CDR2 FQNEAQ (reference sequence). The CDR3 is 13 amino acids. Trimming pared 3 bases from V and 3 bases from J, leaving 8 bases between. CDR3 DNA: TGTGCCAGCAGCTTTAATCCAGACACTGAAGCTTTCTTT. It encodes CASSFNPDTEAFF.

This chain uses TRBV6-5 with TRBJ1-1; D not resolved. Trimming took 5 bases from V and 4 from J, leaving 17 bases between them. The CDR3 has 15 amino acids. Germline CDR1 reads MNHEY; CDR2 reads SVGAGI. The CDR3 region is CASSPPGGVGTEAFF. The CDR3 coding sequence is TGTGCCAGCAGTCCCCCCGGCGGGGTAGGCACTGAAGCTTTCTTT.